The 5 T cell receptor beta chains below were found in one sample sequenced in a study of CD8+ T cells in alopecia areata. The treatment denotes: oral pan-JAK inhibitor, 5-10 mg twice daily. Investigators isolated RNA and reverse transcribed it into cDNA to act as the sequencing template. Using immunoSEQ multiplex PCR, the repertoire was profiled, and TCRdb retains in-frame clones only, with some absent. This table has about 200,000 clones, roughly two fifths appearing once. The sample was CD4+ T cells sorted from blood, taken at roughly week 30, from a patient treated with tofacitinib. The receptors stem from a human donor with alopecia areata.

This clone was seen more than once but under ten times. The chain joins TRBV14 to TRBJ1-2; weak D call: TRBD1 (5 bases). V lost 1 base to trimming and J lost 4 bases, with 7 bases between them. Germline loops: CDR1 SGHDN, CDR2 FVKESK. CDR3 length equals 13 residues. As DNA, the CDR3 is TGTGCCAGCAGCCAAGGACAGATCTATGGCTACACCTTC. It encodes CASSQGQIYGYTF.

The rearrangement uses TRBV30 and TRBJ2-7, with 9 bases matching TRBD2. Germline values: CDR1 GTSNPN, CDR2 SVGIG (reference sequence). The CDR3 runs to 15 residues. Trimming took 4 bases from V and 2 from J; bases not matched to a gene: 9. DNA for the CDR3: TGTGCCTGGATCGGGAGCGGGAGGCGAACCTACGAGCAGTACTTC. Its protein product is CAWIGSGRRTYEQYF.

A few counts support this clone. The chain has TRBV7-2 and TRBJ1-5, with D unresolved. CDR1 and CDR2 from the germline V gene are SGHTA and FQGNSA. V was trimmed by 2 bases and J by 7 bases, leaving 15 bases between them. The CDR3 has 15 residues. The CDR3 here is CASSLIGRGVQPQHF. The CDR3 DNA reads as TGTGCCAGCAGCTTAATAGGACGGGGAGTGCAGCCCCAGCATTTT.

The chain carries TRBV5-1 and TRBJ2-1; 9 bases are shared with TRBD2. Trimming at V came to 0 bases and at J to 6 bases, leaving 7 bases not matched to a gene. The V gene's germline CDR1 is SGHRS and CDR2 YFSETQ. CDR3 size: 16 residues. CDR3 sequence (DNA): TGCGCCAGCAGCTTGGGGCGGGAGGGTCCCCCCAATGAGCAGTTCTTC. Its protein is CASSLGREGPPNEQFF.

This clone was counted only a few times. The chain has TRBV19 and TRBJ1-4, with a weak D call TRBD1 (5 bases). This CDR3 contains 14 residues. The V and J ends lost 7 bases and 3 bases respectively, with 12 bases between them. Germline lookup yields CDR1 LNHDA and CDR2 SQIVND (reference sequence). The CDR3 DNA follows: TGTGCCAGTACAGGGAATTTGGCTAATGAAAAACTGTTTTTT. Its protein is CASTGNLANEKLFF.